This is a list of T cell receptor beta chains from one sample in a study of OX40 agonist ivuxolimab in advanced cancers. The data were produced by immunoSEQ multiplex PCR, yet TCRdb's version contains in-frame clones alone and is incomplete. The sample lists about 48,000 clones, roughly nine tenths occurring once. The material was CD4+ or CD8+ T cells sorted from blood, obtained in a trial of the OX40 agonist ivuxolimab. Receptors originate from an adult with an advanced solid tumor such as melanoma, head and neck, liver or kidney cancer. The CDR3 runs from the conserved cysteine through the conserved F or W. D genes are given only for firm matches. Rows give clone size only sometimes, using once, few, many, or a class for an expanded clone.

CDR3nt,CDR3aa,v_gene,j_gene,d_gene,abundance
TGTGCCAGCAGTCCCCGCCTACGGGATGGCTACACCTTC,CASSPRLRDGYTF,TRBV27,TRBJ1-2,NA,NA
TGTGCCAGCAGCTTTATACGGTCGCCTATCGGGGCCTACAATGAGCAGTTCTTC,CASSFIRSPIGAYNEQFF,TRBV13,TRBJ2-1,NA,once
TGTGCCAGCAGCTTTTGGACAGGAGAATATGGCTACACCTTC,CASSFWTGEYGYTF,TRBV5-6,TRBJ1-2,TRBD1,NA
TGTGCCAGCAGTTTTGGGTCCACTGAAGCTTTCTTT,CASSFGSTEAFF,TRBV28,TRBJ1-1,NA,NA
TGTGCCAGCAGCGGAGCATCTGGGGCTTTCTTT,CASSGASGAFF,TRBV5-6,TRBJ1-1,NA,NA
TGTGCCAGCAGCTCCTACTTGAACACTGAAGCTTTCTTT,CASSSYLNTEAFF,TRBV11-2,TRBJ1-1,NA,NA
TGCAGCGCGGATGGCTACACCTTC,CSADGYTF,TRBV29-1,TRBJ1-2,NA,once
TGTGCCAGCAGGCTGTACGACGTCTCTGGAAACACCATATATTTT,CASRLYDVSGNTIYF,TRBV6-1,TRBJ1-3,NA,NA
TGCGCCAGCAGCCCTTACCCAGGGGCGAATGGCTACACCTTC,CASSPYPGANGYTF,TRBV5-1,TRBJ1-2,NA,NA
TGTGCCAGCTCACCGGCAGGATACGCCTACGAGCAGTACTTC,CASSPAGYAYEQYF,TRBV18,TRBJ2-7,NA,NA
TGTGCCAGCAGCGCACCTCGTACGGGCCGCCACGAGCAGTACTTC,CASSAPRTGRHEQYF,TRBV9,TRBJ2-7,NA,NA
TGCAGCGCAGGACAGGGGTCCTACAATGAGCAGTTCTTC,CSAGQGSYNEQFF,TRBV29-1,TRBJ2-1,TRBD1,NA
TGTGCCAGTAGTATATCGCCGCTAGTCCTAGCGAGGTCCTACGAGCAGTACTTC,CASSISPLVLARSYEQYF,TRBV19,TRBJ2-7,NA,NA